The 14 T cell receptor beta chains below were found in one sample sequenced in a study of cytomegalovirus exposure and HLA in healthy donors (dated by TCRdb to about 2017). Libraries were prepared through the immunoSEQ multiplex PCR assay. A mixture of 60 forward primers for TCR Vbeta segments and 13 reverse primers for TCR Jbeta segments was used in the multiplex PCR. Not all clones reach the TCRdb copy of this immuneACCESS table, which keeps in-frame sequences only. Checked studies attribute under half of the gap to unresolved V genes and leave the rest unexplained. In all, the sample holds under 200,000 clones, and about 68% of those were seen once. Together, the top ten hold more than 2.5% of the sample. Sequenced: PBMCs. The receptor set was obtained from a female donor in good health and CMV-seronegative.

The genes are TRBV4-2 and TRBJ1-2; D remains unclear. Trimming stripped 5 bases from V and 4 bases from J, with 11 bases between. CDR1 is LGHNA and CDR2 is YNFKEQ in the germline V gene. The length of the CDR3 is 13 residues. CDR3 residues: CASSTDFSYGYTF. CDR3 nucleotides: TGTGCCAGCAGCACTGACTTTAGCTATGGCTACACCTTC.

The V call is TRBV28, the J call TRBJ2-2; tentatively, D is TRBD1 (5 bases). Germline loops: CDR1 MDHEN, CDR2 SYDVKM. V lost 7 bases and J lost 1, with 22 bases in between. The CDR3 has 18 residues. The CDR3 reads CASTPLNGANGNTGELFF. The CDR3 region has the DNA TGTGCCAGCACCCCTCTTAATGGGGCCAACGGGAACACCGGGGAGCTGTTTTTT.

V is TRBV29-1 and J is TRBJ2-1; a weak D match, TRBD1 (6 bases). The CDR3 spans 14 residues. The germline V gene has CDR1 SQVTM and CDR2 ANQGSEA. The V end lost 6 bases, the J end lost 0 bases, and 12 bases lay between the germline ends. The CDR3, as DNA: TGCAGCGTCGAGGACAGTAGCTCCTACAATGAGCAGTTCTTC. Encoded protein: CSVEDSSSYNEQFF.

The chain has TRBV4-3 and TRBJ1-6; 8 bases agree with TRBD1. CDR3 length: 17 amino acids. J was trimmed by 8 bases and V by 3 bases; bases with no gene match: 12. Germline V gene sequence: CDR1 LGHNA, CDR2 YSLEER. The CDR3 nucleotides are TGCGCCAGCAGCCAGGGCCTGACAGGGGAATCGGATTCACCCCTCCACTTT. Translation gives CASSQGLTGESDSPLHF.

Only a few counts were recorded for this clone. The V gene is TRBV6-5, the J gene TRBJ1-1; weak D call: TRBD1 (6 bases). With 10 bases removed from V and 5 bases from J, the gap between germline ends came to 17 bases. Germline values: CDR1 MNHEY, CDR2 SVGAGI. The CDR3 totals 13 residues. The CDR3 sequence is CATGRGRGTEAFF. The CDR3 region has the DNA TGTGCCACCGGTCGGGGGAGGGGGACTGAAGCTTTCTTT.

This clone was recorded a few times. The chain uses TRBV30 and TRBJ1-2; TRBD1 might be the D (6 bases). Germline V gene data show CDR1 as GTSNPN and CDR2 as SVGIG (reference sequence). The CDR3 length is 16 residues. V lost 1 base and J 7 bases, leaving 22 bases between the germline ends. CDR3 nucleotide sequence: TGTGCCTGGAGTGGGAAGGGGGACACCCGGCAGGGTGGCTACACCTTC. Its protein is CAWSGKGDTRQGGYTF.

This clone was counted a few times. The V call is TRBV6-6, the J call TRBJ2-2, with 8 bases fitting TRBD1. CDR1 MNHNY and CDR2 SVGAGI come from the germline V gene (reference sequence). The CDR3 is 15 residues long. Trimming at V came to 4 bases and at J to 3 bases, leaving 4 bases not matched to a gene. The CDR3 DNA follows: TGTGCCAGCAGTTCCGGACAGGGATACACCGGGGAGCTGTTTTTT. Its translation is CASSSGQGYTGELFF.

The chain employs TRBV18 and TRBJ1-5, with D uncertain. Per the germline V gene, CDR1 is KGHSH and CDR2 is LQKENI. The V end lost 10 bases, the J end lost 8 bases, and 15 bases lay between the germline ends. The CDR3 runs to 12 residues. DNA of the CDR3: TGTGCCATCACGGCTCTGGAGGAGCCCCAGCATTTT. Its translation is CAITALEEPQHF.

This CDR3 reads CASSSGTIGGADTQYF. The CDR3 nucleotides are TGTGCCAGCAGTTCGGGGACTATTGGGGGGGCAGATACGCAGTATTTT. This chain links TRBV28 with TRBJ2-3; 7 bases line up with TRBD2. This CDR3 spans 16 amino acids. Germline values: CDR1 MDHEN, CDR2 SYDVKM. V trimming: 4 bases; J trimming: 4 bases; junction bases outside the gene matches: 11. The full variable domain, completed using reference TRBV28 and TRBJ2-3, is DVKVTQSSRYLVKRTGEKVFLECVQDMDHENMFWYRQDPGLGLRLIYFSYDVKMKEKGDIPEGYSVSREKKERFSLILESASTNQTSMYLCASSSGTIGGADTQYFGPGTRLTVL.

V is TRBV7-2 and J is TRBJ1-2, with D unresolved. Looked up from germline, CDR1 is SGHTA and CDR2 is FQGNSA. V was pared by 0 bases and J by 1 base, with 3 bases between. The length of the CDR3 is 13 residues. The CDR3 bases are TGTGCCAGCAGCTTAGCCCTTAACTATGGCTACACCTTC. Its translation: CASSLALNYGYTF. The full variable domain, completed using reference TRBV7-2 and TRBJ1-2, is GAGVSQSPSNKVTEKGKDVELRCDPISGHTALYWYRQSLGQGLEFLIYFQGNSAPDKSGLPSDRFSAERTGGSVSTLTIQRTQQEDSAVYLCASSLALNYGYTFGSGTRLTVV.

The chain carries TRBV19 and TRBJ2-3; 8 bases agree with TRBD2. V lost 3 bases to trimming and J lost 5 bases; unmatched junction nucleotides: 4. Germline-derived CDR1 and CDR2 are LNHDA and SQIVND (reference sequence). This CDR3 has 14 amino acids. The CDR3 reads CASSIGRARDTQYF. The CDR3, as DNA: TGTGCCAGTAGTATCGGGAGGGCCAGAGATACGCAGTATTTT.

The rearrangement links TRBV5-1 to TRBJ1-5, with 7 bases matching TRBD1. Germline CDR1 and CDR2: SGHRS and YFSETQ. Trimming took 4 bases from V and 8 from J; bases not matched to a gene: 9. The CDR3 runs to 14 residues. This CDR3 is CASSPNDREEPQHF. CDR3 bases: TGCGCCAGCAGCCCTAATGACAGGGAAGAGCCCCAGCATTTT.

This clone was detected a few times. This chain connects TRBV29-1 to TRBJ1-1, with 11 bases identical to TRBD1. The CDR3 has 15 amino acids. V lost 1 base and J lost 4; bases outside the gene matches: 5. Germline V gives CDR1 SQVTM, CDR2 ANQGSEA. The CDR3 loop reads CSVEGTGGASTEAFF. DNA of the CDR3: TGCAGCGTTGAAGGGACAGGGGGCGCCAGCACTGAAGCTTTCTTT. Supplemented by reference TRBV29-1 and TRBJ1-1, the full variable domain reads SAVISQKPSRDICQRGTSLTIQCQVDSQVTMMFWYRQQPGQSLTLIATANQGSEATYESGFVIDKFPISRPNLTFSTLTVSNMSPEDSSIYLCSVEGTGGASTEAFFGQGTRLTVV.

This clone appeared a few times. The chain employs TRBV4-2 and TRBJ1-1; no firm D call. Trimming pared 0 bases from V and 0 bases from J, leaving 11 bases between. The CDR3 is made up of 16 amino acids. The germline CDR1 and CDR2 sequences are LGHNA and YNFKEQ. CDR3: CASSQDEGRVNTEAFF. CDR3 nucleotides: TGTGCCAGCAGCCAAGATGAGGGTAGGGTGAACACTGAAGCTTTCTTT.